This T cell receptor (beta chain) was found in a study of CD8+ T cells in alopecia areata. For the study at large: Twice daily, treated patients received 5 to 10 mg of oral tofacitinib. Tofacitinib therapy lasting 6 to 18 months was followed by 6 months off drug. Study results and limitations: In lesional scalp, particularly from alopecia totalis/universalis, clonality was higher than in normal scalp. A large proportion of expanded lesional clones were detected persisting in scalp and blood during tofacitinib.

A note on this clone: Its target is not known.

The CDR3 covers 14 residues. With 1 base removed from V and 0 bases from J, the gap between germline ends came to 6 bases. In germline, CDR1 is MGHRA, CDR2 YSYEKL. Described treatment: oral pan-JAK inhibitor, 5-10 mg twice daily. Researchers took lesional scalp punch biopsies and peripheral blood from people who were alopecia areata patients. The sequencing template was cDNA reverse transcribed from extracted RNA. Data came from immunoSEQ multiplex PCR; TCRdb stores just in-frame clones and leaves some out. The repertoire holds about 7,400 clones, with roughly 67% as singletons. This TCR came from a human donor with alopecia areata. This chain connects TRBV4-1 to TRBJ1-1, with TRBD1 as a possible D gene (5 bases). Sequencing used skin, obtained at week 4, from a patient treated with tofacitinib. Here the CDR3 reads CASSQGGVNTEAFF. In nucleotides, the CDR3 is TGCGCCAGCAGCCAAGGGGGCGTGAACACTGAAGCTTTCTTT.